This T cell receptor beta chain was sequenced in a study of cytomegalovirus exposure and HLA in healthy donors. Study findings and constraints: Later analysis identified several of the most significant clusters that appeared linked to common viral pathogens.

V was pared by 1 base and J by 4 bases, with 11 bases of the junction left unmatched. The CDR3 contains 17 residues. CDR1 is KGHSH and CDR2 is LQKENI in the germline V gene. Primers for the PCR totalled 60 Vbeta and 13 Jbeta. The repertoire was sequenced with immunoSEQ multiplex PCR; TCRdb's copy has only in-frame clones and lacks some. The table lists about 160,000 clones, 80% to 90% of them singletons. To note about this clone: Antigen: not known.

The TCR was taken from a young woman in good health and CMV-seronegative. V is TRBV18 and J is TRBJ2-7; 9 positions match TRBD2. Material: PBMCs. The CDR3 loop reads CASSPLSVAGVGYEQYF. The CDR3 nucleotides read TGTGCCAGCTCACCACTTTCAGTAGCGGGAGTTGGTTACGAGCAGTACTTC.